The 10 T cell receptor beta chains below all came from one sample that was sequenced in a study of regulatory T cells in long-lasting Graves disease. Arm-PCR with iRepertoire HTBI primers amplified the CDR3 regions for these TCR beta libraries. TCRdb re-analysed the multiplex PCR reads in MiXCR, keeping a single row per CDR3 protein. This sample carries 300,000 to 400,000 distinct CDR3 sequences, 15% of them seen once, and the ten largest clones take roughly 20%. The time point: newly diagnosed GD, antithyroid drugs for less than 3 months. With RNA extracted from PBMCs as input, the TCR library was made. Material: peripheral blood mononuclear cells (PBMCs), obtained at new diagnosis, from a patient treated with antithyroid drugs. The receptors here all came from a female donor with Graves disease.

This clonotype was detected many times. V is TRBV9 and J is TRBJ2-5, with no clear D. The germline V gene has CDR1 SGDLS and CDR2 YYNGEE. V lost 0 bases and J lost 3, with 6 bases in between. The CDR3 extends over 13 amino acids. The CDR3 reads CASSVEAKETQYF. The CDR3 nucleotides read TGTGCCAGCAGCGTAGAGGCTAAAGAGACCCAGTACTTC. Full variable domain (remainder filled in from reference TRBV9 and TRBJ2-5): DSGVTQTPKHLITATGQRVTLRCSPRSGDLSVYWYQQSLDQGLQFLIQYYNGEERAKGNILERFSAQQFPDLHSELNLSSLELGDSALYFCASSVEAKETQYFGPGTRLLVL.

The V call is TRBV6-2 or TRBV6-3, the J call TRBJ1-6; perhaps TRBD1 as D (5 bases). The CDR3 has 14 amino acids. Trimming removed 5 bases from V and 7 bases from J, with 12 bases in between. Germline V gives CDR1 MNHEY, CDR2 SVGEGT. In DNA, the CDR3 is TGTGCCAGCAGTGGAGACAGCGCGAATTCACCCCTCCACTTT. Translated, it gives CASSGDSANSPLHF.

This clonotype was found many times. The chain couples TRBV27 to TRBJ1-1; a possible D gene is TRBD1 (5 bases). The CDR3 spans 14 residues. Germline V gene sequence: CDR1 MNHEY, CDR2 SMNVEV (reference sequence). Trimming took 3 bases from V and 1 from J, leaving 9 bases between them. The CDR3 protein is CASSFGGANTEAFF. The CDR3 DNA is TGTGCCAGCAGTTTCGGGGGTGCGAACACTGAAGCTTTCTTT.

Only a few counts were recorded for this clonotype. The V gene is TRBV9, the J gene TRBJ2-5, with TRBD2 matching over 14 bases. J lost 4 bases, V lost 0 bases, and 5 bases had no gene match. From germline, CDR1 is SGDLS and CDR2 YYNGEE. The CDR3 totals 17 residues. In DNA form, the CDR3 reads TGTGCCAGCAGCGTAGGTCCCGGACTAGCGGGGGGAGAGACCCAGTACTTC. Translation: CASSVGPGLAGGETQYF.

Notes on this clonotype: Germline and junction disagree at one end, which may indicate a read error. V is TRBV11-2 and J is TRBJ2-7; D call uncertain. The CDR3 loop spans 11 amino acids. Germline V gives CDR1 SGHAT, CDR2 FQNNGV. DNA for the CDR3: TGTGTCAGCAGCTCCTATATCGAGCAGTACTTC. This sequence encodes CVSSSYIEQYF.

The chain uses TRBV18 and TRBJ2-1; 7 nucleotides align to TRBD1. This CDR3 has 17 amino acids. V lost 3 bases to trimming and J lost 2 bases; unmatched junction nucleotides: 10. Germline-derived CDR1 and CDR2 are KGHSH and LQKENI. CDR3 nucleotide sequence: TGTGCCAGCTCACCCCGATTGACAGGGCCAACCTACAATGAGCAGTTCTTC. This codes for CASSPRLTGPTYNEQFF.

The sample holds many counts of this clonotype. V and J are TRBV20-1 and TRBJ2-7; perhaps TRBD2 as D (6 bases). Between the trimmed V and J ends, which lost 4 bases and 3 bases, there was a span of 16 bases. Germline CDR1 DFQATT, CDR2 SNEGSKA (reference sequence). This CDR3 is built from 14 residues. CDR3 region: CSANAGGIIYEQYF. DNA for the CDR3: TGCAGTGCTAATGCGGGCGGGATTATCTACGAGCAGTACTTC.

This clonotype occurred many times. The rearrangement uses TRBV2 and TRBJ2-3, with unresolved D. The CDR3 spans 16 residues. The germline gives CDR1 SNHLY, CDR2 FYNNEI. V gave up 5 bases and J gave up 2 bases, with 17 bases separating them. The CDR3 region has the DNA TGTGCCAGCAGTCTCCGATCCCCTTCCTACACAGATACGCAGTATTTT. Residues: CASSLRSPSYTDTQYF.

This clonotype was counted between two and nine times. The chain has TRBV6-2 or TRBV6-3 and TRBJ2-5, with TRBD2 matching 7 bases. Trimming at V came to 9 bases and at J to 4 bases, leaving 11 bases not matched to a gene. Germline V gene data show CDR1 as MNHEY and CDR2 as SVGEGT. The CDR3 totals 14 residues. CDR3 DNA sequence: TGTGCCAGTTGGGACGGGGGGAAGGGAGAGACCCAGTACTTC. Protein product: CASWDGGKGETQYF.

This clonotype turned up a few times. The V call is TRBV5-4, the J call TRBJ1-5; no clear D gene. This CDR3 region has 15 residues. Trimming pared 0 bases from V and 3 bases from J, leaving 10 bases between. CDR1 is SGHNT and CDR2 is YYREEE in the germline V gene (reference sequence). The CDR3 protein is CASSLARGLNQPQHF. CDR3 nucleotide sequence: TGTGCCAGCAGCTTGGCCCGAGGTCTCAATCAGCCCCAGCATTTT.